These 5 T cell receptor beta chains were all obtained from the same sample, sequenced in a study of cytomegalovirus exposure and HLA in healthy donors. Assay used: immunoSEQ multiplex PCR; TCRdb lists only in-frame clones, some missing. The sample consists of roughly 150,000 clones, over 85% of them appearing once. The sequenced sample was PBMCs. These receptors all come from a woman under 30 in good health and CMV-seropositive.

The chain combines TRBV6-5 with TRBJ2-3, with D perhaps TRBD1 (6 bases). Trimming removed 5 bases at V and 6 bases at J, with 12 bases between. Germline V gene lookup returns CDR1 MNHEY and CDR2 SVGAGI. This CDR3 contains 13 residues. The CDR3 DNA sequence: TGTGCCAGCAGTCTTTTTAGGGGGGATACGCAGTATTTT. Protein sequence: CASSLFRGDTQYF.

The chain is built from TRBV2 and TRBJ1-4; D not certain. The CDR3 spans 11 residues. V was trimmed by 8 bases and J by 7 bases, leaving 8 bases between them. The V gene's germline CDR1 is SNHLY and CDR2 FYNNEI. The CDR3 here is CASLRSEKLFF. The CDR3 DNA reads TGTGCCAGCTTAAGGAGTGAAAAACTGTTTTTT.

The chain is built from TRBV27 and TRBJ2-7; D perhaps matches TRBD1 (5 bases). The V end was cut by 3 bases, the J end by 5 bases, with 8 bases between. The CDR3 sequence is 12 residues long. Germline V CDR1 and CDR2: MNHEY, SMNVEV (reference sequence). CDR3 sequence: CASSFWGNEQYF. In DNA, the CDR3 is TGTGCCAGCAGTTTTTGGGGCAACGAGCAGTACTTC.

CDR3 nucleotides: TGTGCCAGCAGCCCGGACAGGGGTGTTAACTATGGCTACACCTTC. Translated: CASSPDRGVNYGYTF. The chain combines TRBV11-2 with TRBJ1-2, with 9 bases lining up with TRBD1. V shed 5 bases, J shed 1 base, and the junction held 5 bases outside the gene matches. The CDR3 covers 15 residues. CDR1 is SGHAT, CDR2 FQNNGV, per germline.

This chain joins TRBV15 and TRBJ2-2; D remains unclear. V was clipped by 3 bases and J by 6 bases, with 8 bases between them. CDR3 length equals 13 residues. Germline loops: CDR1 LNHNV, CDR2 YYDKDF (reference sequence). The CDR3 DNA reads as TGTGCCACCAGCAGTCGTAGATCCGGGGAGCTGTTTTTT. Encoded protein: CATSSRRSGELFF.